The clone carrying this TCR beta chain was found once. How the authors handled the data: Estimation of nucleated cell counts relied on the amplification of reference gene primers. Sequenced by immunoSEQ multiplex PCR; TCRdb stores in-frame clones only, minus some. V, J and clone size derive from that table, while D and trimming were established from the DNA sequence. The sample includes over 200,000 clones, 83% of them seen just once. The data belong to a study of blood T cell repertoires in COVID-19. Study-level information: Some COVID-19 samples were acute and others convalescent; all came from the United States, Italy and Spain. Sources were T cells, B-cell-depleted T cells, or PBMCs; the material itself was cDNA or gDNA.

The clonotype was recovered from a woman aged 45-65 years with acute or convalescent COVID-19. Sequencing was done on a sample of peripheral blood.

The CDR3 DNA sequence: TGCGCCAGCAGCGGAGAGACTAGCTCGGGCGAGCAGTACTTC. It codes for CASSGETSSGEQYF. This chain connects TRBV5-1 to TRBJ2-7, with 7 positions matching TRBD2. Germline-derived CDR1 and CDR2 are SGHRS and YFSETQ. The CDR3 is 14 amino acids. The J segment lost 6 bases and the V segment lost 4 bases, leaving 10 bases of the junction unmatched.